The next 14 T cell receptor beta chains were all read from a single sample in a study of blood T cell repertoires in COVID-19 (dated by TCRdb to 2018 to 2020). Library preparation used the immunoSEQ multiplex PCR assay. This is the immuneACCESS table as TCRdb keeps it, with only in-frame sequences that have V and J called. A part of the clones is gone; compared with another copy, unresolved V genes explain less than half, and the rest is unexplained. For this sample there are around 16,000 clones; about nine tenths appear just once. Around 12% of the sample goes to the ten largest clones. Sequencing input: peripheral blood. Receptor source: a human donor in a cohort sampled during active COVID-19.

The V call is TRBV10-1, the J call TRBJ2-3, with TRBD2 matching over 9 bases. The CDR3 extends over 14 amino acids. V lost 3 bases to trimming and J lost 6 bases; unmatched junction nucleotides: 4. Per the germline V gene, CDR1 is WNHNN and CDR2 is SYGVQD (reference sequence). CDR3 amino acids: CASSEGGGADTQYF. The CDR3 DNA follows: TGCGCCAGCAGTGAAGGCGGGGGGGCCGATACGCAGTATTTT.

The J gene is TRBJ2-7, the V gene TRBV13, with TRBD2 identical over 13 bases. With V trimmed by 5 bases and J by 9 bases, 7 bases remained unmatched. The CDR3 contains 14 residues. Germline V lookup: CDR1 PRHDT, CDR2 FYEKMQ (reference sequence). CDR3 sequence: CASSTLAGGLGQYF. CDR3 in DNA: TGTGCCAGCAGCACACTAGCGGGGGGGCTGGGGCAGTACTTC.

V usage is TRBV6-2 or TRBV6-3 and J usage is TRBJ1-1; no definite D call. The germline V gene has CDR1 MNHEY and CDR2 SVGEGT. The V end was cut by 5 bases, the J end by 3 bases, with 13 bases between. CDR3 length: 14 residues. The CDR3 DNA reads as TGTGCCAGCAGTCCCCTGATTCCGGACACTGAAGCTTTCTTT. It yields the protein CASSPLIPDTEAFF.

The gene calls are TRBV6-1 and TRBJ2-2; D possibly corresponds to TRBD1 (5 bases). The V end lost 3 bases, the J end lost 1 base, and 6 bases lay between the germline ends. Germline V gene sequence: CDR1 MNHNS, CDR2 SASEGT. This CDR3 region has 14 residues. The CDR3 region is CASSEQGNTGELFF. CDR3 DNA sequence: TGTGCCAGCAGTGAGCAGGGGAACACCGGGGAGCTGTTTTTT.

V and J are TRBV2 and TRBJ1-6, with D maybe TRBD1 (5 bases). V lost 8 bases and J 3 bases, leaving 14 bases between the germline ends. The CDR3 loop spans 15 amino acids. The germline CDR1 and CDR2 sequences are SNHLY and FYNNEI. CDR3 nucleotide sequence: TGTGCCAGCTCCGGGGGTGAGGTCTATAATTCACCCCTCCACTTT. Translating it yields CASSGGEVYNSPLHF.

There are a few counts of this clone. As DNA, the CDR3 is TGTGCCAGCAGCCTTGGCGGGGGCCGAAAACCTAACTATGGCTACACCTTC. This gives the protein CASSLGGGRKPNYGYTF. This chain joins TRBV5-5 and TRBJ1-2, with D perhaps matching TRBD1 (6 bases). The CDR3 is 17 residues long. Trimming removed 4 bases from V and 0 bases from J, with 19 bases in between. Germline lookup yields CDR1 SGHKS and CDR2 YYEKEE (reference sequence). The variable domain in full, with the rest retrieved from reference TRBV5-5 and TRBJ1-2, is DAGVTQSPTHLIKTRGQQVTLRCSPISGHKSVSWYQQVLGQGPQFIFQYYEKEERGRGNFPDRFSARQFPNYSSELNVNALLLGDSALYLCASSLGGGRKPNYGYTFGSGTRLTVV.

A few counts support this clone. The rearrangement links TRBV6-6 to TRBJ1-6, with a possible D match to TRBD1 (5 bases). CDR1 is MNHNY, CDR2 SVGAGI, per germline (reference sequence). The ends were cut back, 6 bases at V and 3 bases at J, with 12 bases in the middle. The CDR3 length is 15 residues. The CDR3 spells CASRVGRVYNSPLHF. CDR3 DNA sequence: TGTGCCAGCAGGGTGGGCAGGGTCTATAATTCACCCCTCCACTTT.

The chain employs TRBV19 and TRBJ2-1; D may be TRBD1 (5 bases). Per the germline V gene, CDR1 is LNHDA and CDR2 is SQIVND (reference sequence). Trimming removed 0 bases from V and 7 bases from J, with 10 bases in between. The CDR3 length is 14 residues. The CDR3 DNA is TGTGCCAGTAGTATAGATCCCCCAGGGAATGAGCAGTTCTTC. Translating gives CASSIDPPGNEQFF.

The CDR3, as DNA: TGTGCCAGCAGTTACTCGACGGACAGGGGATCCTACGAGCAGTACTTC. Protein product: CASSYSTDRGSYEQYF. The rearrangement joins TRBV6-2 or TRBV6-3 to TRBJ2-7; TRBD1 matches at 9 bases. Germline-derived CDR1 and CDR2 are MNHEY and SVGEGT. This CDR3 comprises 16 residues. V lost 0 bases and J lost 1; bases outside the gene matches: 4.

The rearrangement joins TRBV28 to TRBJ1-1, with a tentative D call TRBD1 (6 bases). The CDR3 covers 12 residues. The V gene's germline CDR1 is MDHEN and CDR2 SYDVKM. V was pared by 7 bases and J by 5 bases, with 11 bases between. CDR3 DNA sequence: TGTGCCAGCAAAGAGGGGGAGACTGAAGCTTTCTTT. It translates to CASKEGETEAFF.

The chain joins TRBV6-5 to TRBJ2-3, with TRBD1 identical over 7 bases. V lost 6 bases to trimming and J lost 2 bases; unmatched junction nucleotides: 8. Germline CDR1 MNHEY, CDR2 SVGAGI. The CDR3 length is 15 residues. CDR3 sequence: CASSSGQDDTDTQYF. The CDR3 bases are TGTGCCAGCAGCTCCGGACAGGACGACACAGATACGCAGTATTTT.

J is TRBJ2-5 and V is TRBV19; 9 bases match TRBD1. Unmatched junction bases numbered 10, after V lost 10 bases and J lost 10 bases. The CDR3 spans 12 residues. CDR1 is LNHDA and CDR2 is SQIVND in the germline V gene (reference sequence). CDR3 sequence reads: CATGTGTVIQYF. CDR3 sequence (DNA): TGTGCCACTGGGACAGGGACCGTCATCCAGTACTTC.

V usage is TRBV10-3 and J usage is TRBJ2-7; 8 bases are shared with TRBD1. Germline V gives CDR1 ENHRY, CDR2 SYGVKD. Germline trimming cut 6 bases from V and 2 bases from J; bases unmatched to any gene: 3. CDR3 length: 13 amino acids. CDR3 DNA sequence: TGTGCCATCAGGGGGACAGGTCCCTACGAGCAGTACTTC. Its protein is CAIRGTGPYEQYF.

V and J are TRBV29-1 and TRBJ2-1; 8 bases are a match to TRBD1. This CDR3 region has 15 residues. V dropped 6 bases and J dropped 1; count of bases not matched to a gene: 8. The germline V gene encodes CDR1 SQVTM and CDR2 ANQGSEA. The CDR3, as DNA: TGCAGCGTGCCGGACAGGGTGTTTTCCTACAATGAGCAGTTCTTC. As protein: CSVPDRVFSYNEQFF.